The 23 T cell receptor beta chains in this list originate from one sample, sequenced in a study of early T cells in non-severe SARS-CoV-2 infection. Each CDR3 protein gets one entry after TCRdb re-called the 5' RACE reads with MiXCR. The sample records 69,000 or so distinct CDR3 sequences, 9.5% being singletons. The specimen was whole blood. Receptor source: an adult who was a healthcare worker with PCR-confirmed SARS-CoV-2 infection or an uninfected control (not recorded which).

The V gene is TRBV29-1, the J gene TRBJ2-1, with TRBD2 identical over 11 bases. V was pared by 4 bases and J by 6 bases, with 5 bases of the junction left unmatched. This CDR3 comprises 14 residues. Germline loops: CDR1 SQVTM, CDR2 ANQGSEA. CDR3 sequence (DNA): TGCAGCGTTGCCGGGACTAGCGGCGTCAATGAGCAGTTCTTC. It encodes CSVAGTSGVNEQFF.

Ten or more counts support this clonotype. The rearrangement links TRBV27 to TRBJ1-6, with D possibly TRBD1 on 6 matching bases. CDR3 size: 14 residues. CDR1 is MNHEY, CDR2 SMNVEV, per germline (reference sequence). Trimming took off 2 bases at V and 9 bases at J, with 11 bases between the two ends. Written as DNA, the CDR3 is TGTGCCAGCAGTTTAGCTCAAGGGGGTTCACCCCTCCACTTT. Residues: CASSLAQGGSPLHF.

This chain connects TRBV7-9 to TRBJ1-5; no reliable D call. V lost 1 base and J lost 8, with 12 bases in between. CDR1 and CDR2 from the germline V gene are SEHNR and FQNEAQ (reference sequence). This CDR3 comprises 14 residues. The CDR3 here is CASSLGPILEPQHF. For the CDR3, the DNA is TGTGCCAGCAGCTTAGGACCCATCTTGGAGCCCCAGCATTTT.

This clonotype has at least ten counts. The rearrangement links TRBV7-2 to TRBJ2-2, with D possibly matching TRBD2 (6 bases). V was trimmed by 3 bases and J by 3 bases, leaving 14 bases between them. CDR3 length: 16 residues. The germline V gene has CDR1 SGHTA and CDR2 FQGNSA. CDR3 loop: CASSFFGRSDTGELFF. CDR3 nucleotides: TGTGCCAGCAGCTTCTTCGGGAGAAGTGACACCGGGGAGCTGTTTTTT.

In its sample, this clonotype was seen many times. The chain uses TRBV19 and TRBJ2-1, with TRBD2 matching over 8 bases. CDR1 and CDR2 (germline): LNHDA, SQIVND (reference sequence). V lost 1 base and J lost 2; bases outside the gene matches: 4. CDR3 length: 16 residues. The CDR3 nucleotides are TGTGCCAGTAGTATAGGGCGGGGGGCCCCCTACAATGAGCAGTTCTTC. Translating it yields CASSIGRGAPYNEQFF.

The CDR3 loop is CASSLGAVYEQYF. The CDR3 region has the DNA TGTGCCAGCAGCTTAGGGGCGGTCTACGAGCAGTACTTC. This sequence joins TRBV7-8 and TRBJ2-7, with no clear D. The length of the CDR3 is 13 residues. Trimming cost V 1 base and J 3 bases, with 7 bases left between them. The germline V gene encodes CDR1 SGHVS and CDR2 FQNEAQ.

J is TRBJ2-1 and V is TRBV28; D gene uncertain. The V gene's germline CDR1 is MDHEN and CDR2 SYDVKM. The CDR3 has 13 amino acids. Trimming removed 7 bases at V and 4 bases at J, with 11 bases between. The CDR3: CASKRTDYNEQFF. DNA of the CDR3: TGTGCCAGCAAACGGACGGATTACAATGAGCAGTTCTTC.

This sequence joins TRBV6-2 or TRBV6-3 and TRBJ2-7, with 12 bases lining up with TRBD2. The trim removed 6 bases at V and 8 bases at J, leaving 8 bases unmatched. The CDR3 is 14 residues long. Germline V lookup: CDR1 MNHEY, CDR2 SVGEGT. The CDR3 sequence: CASSRGTSGLKQYF. DNA of the CDR3: TGTGCCAGCAGCCGCGGGACTAGCGGGTTGAAGCAGTACTTC.

This clonotype was counted between two and nine times. V is TRBV29-1 and J is TRBJ2-1; D perhaps matches TRBD2 (5 bases). V lost 4 bases to trimming and J lost 7 bases, with 17 bases between them. CDR1 and CDR2 from the germline V gene are SQVTM and ANQGSEA. The CDR3 consists of 14 residues. The CDR3 loop is CSVVSGGVANEQFF. As DNA, the CDR3 is TGCAGCGTTGTGTCTGGAGGTGTCGCGAATGAGCAGTTCTTC.

The rearrangement joins TRBV18 to TRBJ2-2, with TRBD1 matching 7 bases. The germline V gene has CDR1 KGHSH and CDR2 LQKENI. V dropped 2 bases and J dropped 0; count of bases not matched to a gene: 3. The CDR3 spans 16 residues. CDR3 region: CASSPGDSANTGELFF. CDR3 DNA sequence: TGTGCCAGCTCACCAGGGGACAGCGCGAACACCGGGGAGCTGTTTTTT. Complete variable domain (other parts from reference TRBV18 and TRBJ2-2): NAGVMQNPRHLVRRRGQEARLRCSPMKGHSHVYWYRQLPEEGLKFMVYLQKENIIDESGMPKERFSAEFPKEGPSILRIQQVVRGDSAAYFCASSPGDSANTGELFFGEGSRLTVL.

This clonotype was recorded at least ten times. V is TRBV20-1 and J is TRBJ2-1; 9 bases agree with TRBD1. There are 15 residues in the CDR3. J was trimmed by 6 bases and V by 6 bases; bases with no gene match: 12. CDR1 is DFQATT and CDR2 is SNEGSKA in the germline V gene (reference sequence). The CDR3 nucleotides read TGCAGTGCCATTAATCCGGGACAGGGTGGCAATGAGCAGTTCTTC. It codes for CSAINPGQGGNEQFF.

This clonotype showed up just a few times. The DNA of the CDR3 is TGTGCCAGCAGCTCGTCGCAGGGGGCGGCTGGAAACACCATATATTTT. It translates to CASSSSQGAAGNTIYF. The chain is built from TRBV6-6 and TRBJ1-3; TRBD1 matches 8 bases. CDR1 and CDR2 (germline): MNHNY, SVGAGI (reference sequence). Losses at the gene ends were 6 bases for V and 2 bases for J; bases not matched to a gene: 9. CDR3 length: 16 amino acids.

This chain joins TRBV5-1 and TRBJ1-1; D remains ambiguous. CDR3 length equals 13 residues. From germline, CDR1 is SGHRS and CDR2 YFSETQ. The ends were cut back, 6 bases at V and 1 base at J, with 10 bases in the middle. CDR3: CASTYEGNTEAFF. CDR3 coding DNA: TGCGCCAGCACTTATGAAGGGAACACTGAAGCTTTCTTT.

The chain uses TRBV5-1 and TRBJ2-7; the D is unclear. V was shortened by 4 bases and J by 0 bases, with 20 bases between the two germline ends. The CDR3 has 17 amino acids. Germline CDR1 and CDR2: SGHRS and YFSETQ. CDR3: CASSPAFLSLSSYEQYF. The CDR3 coding sequence is TGCGCCAGCAGCCCCGCATTCCTCAGCCTCAGCTCCTACGAGCAGTACTTC.

This clonotype was seen at least ten times. The chain recombines TRBV29-1 with TRBJ2-1; tentatively, D is TRBD2 (6 bases). Germline assignment: CDR1 SQVTM and CDR2 ANQGSEA. CDR3 length: 14 residues. V dropped 5 bases and J dropped 1 base, with 12 bases sitting between them. CDR3 sequence (DNA): TGCAGCGTTTCCGGGAGTCTATCCTACAATGAGCAGTTCTTC. This codes for CSVSGSLSYNEQFF.

This clonotype was found a few times. V gene TRBV2 combines with J gene TRBJ2-5; 7 nucleotides line up with TRBD2. J lost 2 bases, V lost 8 bases, and 5 bases had no gene match. Germline lookup yields CDR1 SNHLY and CDR2 FYNNEI. This CDR3 is built from 13 residues. CDR3 nucleotide sequence: TGTGCCAGCTCCTGGGGGGGACAAGAGACCCAGTACTTC. This translates into CASSWGGQETQYF.

The V call is TRBV24-1, the J call TRBJ2-5, with a possible D match to TRBD1 (6 bases). Germline V gene data show CDR1 as KGHDR and CDR2 as SFDVKD. Trimming stripped 5 bases from V and 4 bases from J, with 10 bases between. The CDR3 covers 13 residues. This chain's CDR3 is CATSVGAGETQYF. DNA of the CDR3: TGTGCCACCAGTGTGGGGGCCGGAGAGACCCAGTACTTC.

This clonotype was counted a few times. CDR3 amino acids: CASSSTPDYGYTF. In DNA, the CDR3 is TGTGCCAGCAGCTCGACACCAGACTATGGCTACACCTTC. The rearrangement links TRBV7-9 to TRBJ1-2, with D uncertain. Germline V gene sequence: CDR1 SEHNR, CDR2 FQNEAQ (reference sequence). V was pared by 4 bases and J by 3 bases, with 9 bases between. CDR3 length: 13 amino acids.

This clonotype came up many times. The chain is built from TRBV19 and TRBJ2-1; 7 positions agree with TRBD1. Trimming cost V 6 bases and J 8 bases; bases outside gene matches: 10. This CDR3 is 14 amino acids long. The germline V gene encodes CDR1 LNHDA and CDR2 SQIVND (reference sequence). Written as DNA, the CDR3 is TGTGCCAGTAGCCTCGGACAGGCCCTCGATGAGCAGTTCTTC. Amino acids: CASSLGQALDEQFF.

This clonotype was counted a few times. The V gene is TRBV27, the J gene TRBJ1-1, with D possibly matching TRBD1 (6 bases). V lost 2 bases and J lost 7, with 11 bases in between. The CDR3 runs to 13 residues. Germline CDR1 is MNHEY and CDR2 is SMNVEV (reference sequence). CDR3: CASSLRGANEAFF. The CDR3 DNA follows: TGTGCCAGCAGTTTACGGGGGGCAAATGAAGCTTTCTTT.

The rearrangement links TRBV12-3 or TRBV12-4 to TRBJ1-5; D ambiguous. V lost 0 bases to trimming and J lost 6 bases, with 6 bases between them. The CDR3 contains 13 residues. The CDR3 bases are TGTGCCAGCAGTTTAGCGTTAGGTCAGCCCCAGCATTTT. Its protein product is CASSLALGQPQHF.

This clonotype was observed at least ten times. The chain couples TRBV5-1 to TRBJ1-4; 7 bases align to TRBD1. The junction had 5 bases not matched to a gene; V was cut back by 7 bases and J by 2 bases. CDR1 SGHRS and CDR2 YFSETQ come from the germline V gene. The CDR3 is 14 residues long. CDR3 protein: CASCQGDTNEKLFF. The CDR3 DNA is TGCGCCAGCTGCCAGGGGGATACTAATGAAAAACTGTTTTTT. The whole variable domain, remainder taken from reference TRBV5-1 and TRBJ1-4, is KAGVTQTPRYLIKTRGQQVTLSCSPISGHRSVSWYQQTPGQGLQFLFEYFSETQRNKGNFPGRFSGRQFSNSRSEMNVSTLELGDSALYLCASCQGDTNEKLFFGSGTQLSVL.

The J gene is TRBJ2-3, the V gene TRBV5-1, with D perhaps TRBD1 (6 bases). In germline, CDR1 is SGHRS, CDR2 YFSETQ. The CDR3 is made up of 16 amino acids. The V end lost 4 bases, the J end lost 0 bases, and 15 bases lay between the germline ends. CDR3: CASSPEDSLSTDTQYF. The CDR3 DNA follows: TGCGCCAGCAGCCCCGAGGACAGTCTTAGCACAGATACGCAGTATTTT.